Included here is one TCR beta chain sequence, with context. The data derive from a study of blood T cell repertoires in COVID-19. TCRdb keeps only in-frame clones here, not all; method: immunoSEQ multiplex PCR. Counted here are more than 45,000 clones, approximately 85% occurring once; the ten biggest clones make up about 16%. V gave up 4 bases and J gave up 4 bases; unmatched junction bases: 15. The V gene's germline CDR1 is SGHDT and CDR2 YYEEEE. The CDR3 has 17 amino acids. Sample: peripheral blood. The sequence was collected from a human donor in a cohort sampled during active COVID-19. The chain recombines TRBV5-6 with TRBJ2-3; 7 bases align to TRBD2. CDR3 DNA: TGTGCCAGCAGCCCTGGGACTAACGCGATGCGCGCAGATACGCAGTATTTT. This encodes CASSPGTNAMRADTQYF.